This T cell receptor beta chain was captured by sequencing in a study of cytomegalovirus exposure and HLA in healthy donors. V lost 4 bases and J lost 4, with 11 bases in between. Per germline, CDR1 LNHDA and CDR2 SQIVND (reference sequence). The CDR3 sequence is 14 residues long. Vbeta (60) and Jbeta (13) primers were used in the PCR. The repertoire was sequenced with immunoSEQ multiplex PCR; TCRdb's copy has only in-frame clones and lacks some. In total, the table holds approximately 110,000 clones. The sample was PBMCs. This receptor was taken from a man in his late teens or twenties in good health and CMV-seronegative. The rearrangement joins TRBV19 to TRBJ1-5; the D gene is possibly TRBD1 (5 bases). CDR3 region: CASSTSGLNQPQHF. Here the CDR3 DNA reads TGTGCCAGTAGTACCTCAGGGTTAAATCAGCCCCAGCATTTT.